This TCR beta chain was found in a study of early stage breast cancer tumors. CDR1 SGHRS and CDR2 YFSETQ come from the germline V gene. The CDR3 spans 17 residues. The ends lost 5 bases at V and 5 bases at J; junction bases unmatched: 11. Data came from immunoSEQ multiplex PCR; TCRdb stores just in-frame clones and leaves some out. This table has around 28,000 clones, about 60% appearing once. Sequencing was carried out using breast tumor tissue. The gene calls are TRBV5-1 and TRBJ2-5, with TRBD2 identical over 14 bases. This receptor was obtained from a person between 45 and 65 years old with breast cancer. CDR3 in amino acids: CASRKGLAGVGQETQYF. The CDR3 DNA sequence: TGCGCCAGCAGAAAGGGACTAGCGGGAGTGGGTCAGGAGACCCAGTACTTC.